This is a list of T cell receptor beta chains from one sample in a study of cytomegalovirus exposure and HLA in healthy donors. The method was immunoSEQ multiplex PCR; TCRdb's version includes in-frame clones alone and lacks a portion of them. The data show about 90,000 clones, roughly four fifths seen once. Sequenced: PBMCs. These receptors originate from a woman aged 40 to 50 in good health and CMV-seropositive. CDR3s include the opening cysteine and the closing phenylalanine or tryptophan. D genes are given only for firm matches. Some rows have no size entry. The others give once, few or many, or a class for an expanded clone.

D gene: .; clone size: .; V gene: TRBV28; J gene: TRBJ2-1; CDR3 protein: CASSLSGRSEQFF; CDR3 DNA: TGTGCCAGCAGTTTGTCAGGGAGGAGTGAGCAGTTCTTC
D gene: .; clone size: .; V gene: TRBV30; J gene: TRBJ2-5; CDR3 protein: CAWRTAGAQYF; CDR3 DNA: TGTGCCTGGAGAACAGCAGGTGCCCAGTACTTC
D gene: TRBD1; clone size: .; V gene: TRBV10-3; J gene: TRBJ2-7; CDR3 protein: CAIRDPGTGLSYEQYF; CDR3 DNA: TGTGCCATCAGGGACCCCGGGACAGGCCTCTCCTACGAGCAGTACTTC
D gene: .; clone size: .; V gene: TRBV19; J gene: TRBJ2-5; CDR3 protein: CASSSQRGETQYF; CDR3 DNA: TGTGCCAGTAGTTCACAGAGGGGGGAGACCCAGTACTTC
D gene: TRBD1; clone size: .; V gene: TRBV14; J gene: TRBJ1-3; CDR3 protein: CASSQVRDRVGNTIYF; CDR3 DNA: TGTGCCAGCAGCCAAGTCCGGGACAGGGTTGGAAACACCATATATTTT
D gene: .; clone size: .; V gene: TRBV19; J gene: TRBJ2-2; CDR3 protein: CAGRLNSLSELFF; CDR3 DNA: TGTGCCGGCCGCCTAAACAGCCTCTCGGAGCTGTTTTTT
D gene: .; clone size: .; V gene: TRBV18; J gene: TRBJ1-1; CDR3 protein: CASSVVDTEAFF; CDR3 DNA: TGTGCCAGCTCCGTAGTGGACACTGAAGCTTTCTTT
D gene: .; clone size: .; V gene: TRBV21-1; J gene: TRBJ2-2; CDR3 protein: CASSKIRGICVGELFF; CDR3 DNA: TGTGCCAGCAGCAAAATTCGAGGGATATGTGTCGGGGAGCTGTTTTTT
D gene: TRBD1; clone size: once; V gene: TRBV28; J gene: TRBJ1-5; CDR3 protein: CASSSPTGELGQPQHF; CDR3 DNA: TGTGCCAGCAGTTCCCCCACAGGGGAACTCGGGCAGCCCCAGCATTTT
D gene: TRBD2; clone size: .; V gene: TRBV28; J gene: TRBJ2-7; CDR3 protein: CASSPILGTSGAAYEQYF; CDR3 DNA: TGTGCCAGCAGCCCCATCTTGGGGACTAGCGGGGCTGCCTACGAGCAGTACTTC
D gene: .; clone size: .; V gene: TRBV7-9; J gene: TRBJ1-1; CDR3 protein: CSSSLPLAEAFF; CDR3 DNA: TGTTCCAGCAGCTTACCCTTAGCTGAAGCTTTCTTT
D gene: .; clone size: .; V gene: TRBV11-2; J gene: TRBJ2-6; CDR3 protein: CASSLETVSGANVLTF; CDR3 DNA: TGTGCCAGCAGCTTAGAAACGGTCTCTGGGGCCAACGTCCTGACTTTC
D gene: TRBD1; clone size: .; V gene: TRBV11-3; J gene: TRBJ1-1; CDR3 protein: CASSRGGTGNTEAFF; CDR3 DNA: TGTGCCAGCAGCCGTGGAGGGACAGGGAACACTGAAGCTTTCTTT
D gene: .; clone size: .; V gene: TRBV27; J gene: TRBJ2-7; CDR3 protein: CASSFQGGAFSYEQYF; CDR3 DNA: TGTGCCAGCAGTTTTCAGGGGGGCGCCTTCTCCTACGAGCAGTACTTC
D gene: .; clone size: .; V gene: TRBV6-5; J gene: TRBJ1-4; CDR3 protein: CASRNPAGEKLFF; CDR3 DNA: TGTGCCAGCAGGAACCCTGCAGGGGAAAAACTGTTTTTT
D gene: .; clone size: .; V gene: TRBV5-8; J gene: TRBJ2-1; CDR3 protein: CASSLALNAEKFF; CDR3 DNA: TGTGCCAGCAGCTTGGCCCTTAATGCCGAGAAGTTCTTC
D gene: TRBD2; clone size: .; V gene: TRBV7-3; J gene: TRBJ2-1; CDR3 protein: CANSATSGRDNEQFF; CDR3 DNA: TGTGCCAACAGCGCGACTAGCGGGAGGGACAATGAGCAGTTCTTC
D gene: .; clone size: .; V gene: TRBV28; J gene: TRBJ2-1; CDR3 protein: CATTVGAGSGNEQFF; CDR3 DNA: TGTGCCACCACGGTTGGGGCGGGAAGCGGGAATGAGCAGTTCTTC
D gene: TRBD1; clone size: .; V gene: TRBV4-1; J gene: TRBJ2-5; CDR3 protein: CASSLGTAQETQYF; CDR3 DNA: TGCGCCAGCAGCCTGGGGACAGCACAAGAGACCCAGTACTTC
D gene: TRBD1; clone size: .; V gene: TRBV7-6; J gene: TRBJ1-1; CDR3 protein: CASSTGTGGSRYTEAFF; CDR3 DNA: TGTGCCAGCAGCACGGGGACAGGGGGCTCGCGATACACTGAAGCTTTCTTT